This T cell receptor beta chain comes out of a study of blood T cell repertoires in COVID-19. Sequencing used immunoSEQ multiplex PCR; TCRdb keeps in-frame clones, though not all of them. In the table there are about 80,000 clones, roughly four fifths of which are singletons. Trimming removed 4 bases from V and 1 base from J, with 12 bases in between. The CDR3 is 15 residues long. Per germline, CDR1 SGHRS and CDR2 YFSETQ. V is TRBV5-1 and J is TRBJ2-1; D perhaps matches TRBD2 (7 bases). This TCR derives from a man aged 70 or older with active or convalescent COVID-19. The sequencing input was peripheral blood. CDR3 bases: TGCGCCAGCAGCCCGGAGGGGGGGTCCTACAATGAGCAGTTCTTC. Protein sequence: CASSPEGGSYNEQFF.